The 14 T cell receptor beta chains below were found in one sample sequenced in a study of T cell repertoires in cytomegalovirus infection. The antigens these receptors bind are not known. TCRdb re-analysed the reads in MiXCR, keeping a single row per CDR3 protein. Of 60,000 to 85,000 distinct CDR3 sequences listed, 22% are singletons. Sequencing used PBMCs, sequenced either directly or after in vitro stimulation (not recorded which). The receptor set was obtained from a human donor in good health (CMV status not recorded). Some clones in this sample may be carry-over from other donors' samples.

This clonotype was detected a few times. V usage is TRBV19 and J usage is TRBJ1-1, with D possibly being TRBD1 (5 bases). In germline, CDR1 is LNHDA, CDR2 SQIVND (reference sequence). This CDR3 region has 15 residues. Trimming pared 7 bases from V and 1 base from J, leaving 16 bases between. CDR3 in amino acids: CASTPWYGANTEAFF. CDR3 DNA sequence: TGTGCCAGTACTCCCTGGTACGGGGCGAACACTGAAGCTTTCTTT.

This clonotype showed up many times. This chain connects TRBV6-2 or TRBV6-3 to TRBJ2-1; 12 bases agree with TRBD2. CDR3 length: 16 amino acids. V shed 6 bases and J 6 bases; nucleotides not matched to a gene: 9. Looked up from germline, CDR1 is MNHEY and CDR2 is SVGEGT. CDR3 amino acids: CASRTRSSGRGNEQFF. DNA of the CDR3: TGTGCCAGCAGGACGAGATCTAGCGGGAGGGGCAATGAGCAGTTCTTC.

The chain couples TRBV29-1 to TRBJ2-3; TRBD1 is a possible D gene (5 bases). The CDR3 is made up of 11 amino acids. Per germline, CDR1 SQVTM and CDR2 ANQGSEA. V was clipped by 4 bases and J by 9 bases, with 11 bases between them. CDR3 protein: CSVGWGHTQYF. The CDR3 coding sequence is TGCAGCGTTGGTTGGGGCCACACGCAGTATTTT.

The V and J genes are TRBV20-1 and TRBJ2-2; D unresolved. Per the germline V gene, CDR1 is DFQATT and CDR2 is SNEGSKA (reference sequence). The CDR3 has 12 residues. Deletions cut 3 bases from V and 8 bases from J, with 10 bases between. The CDR3 DNA is TGCAGTGCTAGGGCGGTCCCTGGGGAGCTGTTTTTT. Translating it yields CSARAVPGELFF.

This clonotype was detected many times. The chain joins TRBV7-3 to TRBJ2-5; D is possibly TRBD1 or TRBD2 (5 bases each). Germline CDR1 is SGHTA and CDR2 is FQGTGA. V gave up 5 bases and J gave up 7 bases, with 23 bases separating them. The CDR3 covers 16 residues. As DNA, the CDR3 is TGTGCCAGCAGCCCGACCGGTGTCCGGGGCTGGGGGACCCAGTACTTC. This translates into CASSPTGVRGWGTQYF.

The chain combines TRBV25-1 with TRBJ1-3; D gene ambiguous. The CDR3 consists of 12 residues. V was cut by 7 bases and J by 0 bases, with 4 bases left in between. CDR1 is MGHDK, CDR2 SYGVNS, per germline. For the CDR3, the DNA is TGTGCCAGCACTTTCTCTGGAAACACCATATATTTT. Its translation is CASTFSGNTIYF.

This clonotype was found many times. The J gene is TRBJ1-2, the V gene TRBV7-2, with D possibly matching TRBD1 (5 bases). V gave up 5 bases and J gave up 6 bases, with 10 bases separating them. The CDR3 covers 12 residues. Germline assignment: CDR1 SGHTA and CDR2 FQGNSA. The CDR3 DNA reads as TGTGCCAGCAGCGTCGACAGCCATGGCTACACCTTC. It translates to CASSVDSHGYTF. The whole variable domain, remainder taken from reference TRBV7-2 and TRBJ1-2, is GAGVSQSPSNKVTEKGKDVELRCDPISGHTALYWYRQSLGQGLEFLIYFQGNSAPDKSGLPSDRFSAERTGGSVSTLTIQRTQQEDSAVYLCASSVDSHGYTFGSGTRLTVV.

The V and J genes are TRBV7-2 and TRBJ2-5; possibly TRBD1 for D (5 bases). Trimming removed 2 bases from V and 5 bases from J, with 12 bases in between. The CDR3 is 14 amino acids. Germline assignment: CDR1 SGHTA and CDR2 FQGNSA. CDR3 sequence (DNA): TGTGCCAGCAGCTTATTCCAGGGTGCGGAGACCCAGTACTTC. It encodes CASSLFQGAETQYF.

This clonotype has only one observation. This chain joins TRBV19 and TRBJ2-2, with 9 positions matching TRBD1. This CDR3 has 16 amino acids. V trimming: 4 bases; J trimming: 3 bases; junction bases outside the gene matches: 6. Germline V lookup: CDR1 LNHDA, CDR2 SQIVND (reference sequence). CDR3 loop: CASSNDRGSHTGELFF. CDR3 coding DNA: TGTGCCAGTAGTAATGACAGGGGGAGCCACACCGGGGAGCTGTTTTTT.

The chain uses TRBV6-2 or TRBV6-3 and TRBJ2-1; D is unresolved. There are 14 residues in the CDR3. Trimming shortened V by 7 bases and J by 0 bases, and 10 bases separated the two germline ends. Germline V gene data show CDR1 as MNHEY and CDR2 as SVGEGT. The chain's CDR3 is CASMDLSSYNEQFF. CDR3 sequence (DNA): TGTGCCAGCATGGACCTGAGCTCCTACAATGAGCAGTTCTTC.

This clonotype was observed a handful of times. The gene calls are TRBV12-5 and TRBJ2-6; a possible D gene is TRBD1 (7 bases). The germline V and J ends were trimmed by 1 base and 3 bases, with 10 bases remaining between them. Germline V gives CDR1 LGHNT, CDR2 FRNRAP. CDR3 length equals 16 residues. CDR3 nucleotides: TGTGCTAGTGGTTTGGATCAGGGGGGTGGGGCCAACGTCCTGACTTTC. This translates into CASGLDQGGGANVLTF.

This clonotype occurred many times. This chain connects TRBV19 to TRBJ1-5; D unresolved. CDR1 and CDR2 from the germline V gene are LNHDA and SQIVND (reference sequence). This CDR3 is built from 18 residues. Trimming left V 0 bases short and J 6 bases short, with 21 bases between. Here the CDR3 reads CASSIDQSRPGSTQPQHF. The DNA for the CDR3 is TGTGCCAGTAGTATAGATCAGTCGCGCCCAGGCTCAACTCAGCCCCAGCATTTT.

The rearrangement joins TRBV7-9 to TRBJ1-5; the D is unclear. The CDR3 is 14 amino acids. Deletions cut 0 bases from V and 4 bases from J, with 7 bases between. CDR1 and CDR2 from the germline V gene are SEHNR and FQNEAQ (reference sequence). CDR3 sequence (DNA): TGTGCCAGCAGCTTAGCCACAGCTAATCAGCCCCAGCATTTT. Translation gives CASSLATANQPQHF.

This chain joins TRBV7-2 and TRBJ1-5; D not resolved. Between the trimmed V and J ends, which lost 1 base and 9 bases, there was a span of 13 bases. The germline gives CDR1 SGHTA, CDR2 FQGNSA. This CDR3 is built from 14 residues. CDR3 DNA: TGTGCCAGCAGCTTAGAAGGTACGGTCAGGCCCCAGCATTTT. It is translated as CASSLEGTVRPQHF.